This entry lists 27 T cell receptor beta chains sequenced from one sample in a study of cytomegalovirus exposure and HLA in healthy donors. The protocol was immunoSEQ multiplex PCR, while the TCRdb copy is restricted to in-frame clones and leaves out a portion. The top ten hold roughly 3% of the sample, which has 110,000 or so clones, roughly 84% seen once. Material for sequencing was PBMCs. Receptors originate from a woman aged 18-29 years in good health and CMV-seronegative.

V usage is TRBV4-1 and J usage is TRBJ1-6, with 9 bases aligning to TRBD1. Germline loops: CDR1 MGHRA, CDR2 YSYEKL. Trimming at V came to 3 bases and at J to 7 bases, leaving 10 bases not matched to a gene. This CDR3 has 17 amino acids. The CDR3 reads CASSQKGQGSSNSPLHF. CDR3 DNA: TGCGCCAGCAGCCAGAAGGGACAGGGAAGTTCAAATTCACCCCTCCACTTT.

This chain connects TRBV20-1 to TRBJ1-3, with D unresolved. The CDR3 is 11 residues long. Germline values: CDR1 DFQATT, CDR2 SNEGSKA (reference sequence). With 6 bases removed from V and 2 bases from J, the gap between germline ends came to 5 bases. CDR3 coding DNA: TGCAGTGCCTCTACTGGAAACACCATATATTTT. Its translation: CSASTGNTIYF.

This CDR3 reads CASSEESAGGLDEQFF. Written as DNA, the CDR3 is TGTGCCAGCAGTGAGGAAAGTGCGGGGGGGCTTGATGAGCAGTTCTTC. V gene TRBV6-4 combines with J gene TRBJ2-1; 9 nucleotides match TRBD2. The CDR3 has 16 amino acids. Germline V lookup: CDR1 MRHNA, CDR2 SNTAGT. V lost 3 bases, J lost 8 bases, and 11 bases stayed unmatched.

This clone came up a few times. The CDR3 DNA reads TGTGCCAGCAGTGAAGGGCTAGCGGGTTCTTACGAGCAGTACTTC. As protein: CASSEGLAGSYEQYF. The chain employs TRBV6-1 and TRBJ2-7; 8 bases map to TRBD2. Germline loops: CDR1 MNHNS, CDR2 SASEGT. The length of the CDR3 is 15 residues. The ends lost 1 base at V and 4 bases at J; junction bases unmatched: 6.

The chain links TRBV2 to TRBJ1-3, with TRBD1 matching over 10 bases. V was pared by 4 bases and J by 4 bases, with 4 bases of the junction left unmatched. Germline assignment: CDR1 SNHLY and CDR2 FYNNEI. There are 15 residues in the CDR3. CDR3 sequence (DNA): TGTGCCAGCAGTGCCGACAGGGGGCTAGGAAACACCATATATTTT. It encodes CASSADRGLGNTIYF.

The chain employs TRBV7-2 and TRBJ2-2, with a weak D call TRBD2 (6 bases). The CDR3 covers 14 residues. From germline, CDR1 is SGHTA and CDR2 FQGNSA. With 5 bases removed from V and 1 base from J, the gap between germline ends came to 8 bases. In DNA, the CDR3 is TGTGCCAGCAGCCGGGGACTGAACACCGGGGAGCTGTTTTTT. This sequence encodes CASSRGLNTGELFF.

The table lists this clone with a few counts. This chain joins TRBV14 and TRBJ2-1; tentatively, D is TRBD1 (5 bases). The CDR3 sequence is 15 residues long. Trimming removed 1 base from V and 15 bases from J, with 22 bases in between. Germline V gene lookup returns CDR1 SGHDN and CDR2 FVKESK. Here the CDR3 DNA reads TGTGCCAGCAGCCAAGCAGGGCCCCACGCCCAAAAGCGGTTCTTC. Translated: CASSQAGPHAQKRFF.

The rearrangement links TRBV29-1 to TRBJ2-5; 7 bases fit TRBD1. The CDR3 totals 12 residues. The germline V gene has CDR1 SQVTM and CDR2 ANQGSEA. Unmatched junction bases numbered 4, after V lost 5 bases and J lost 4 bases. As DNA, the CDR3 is TGCAGCGTTCGGGACAGAAGAGAGACCCAGTACTTC. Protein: CSVRDRRETQYF. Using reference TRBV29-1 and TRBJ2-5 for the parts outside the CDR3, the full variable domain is SAVISQKPSRDICQRGTSLTIQCQVDSQVTMMFWYRQQPGQSLTLIATANQGSEATYESGFVIDKFPISRPNLTFSTLTVSNMSPEDSSIYLCSVRDRRETQYFGPGTRLLVL.

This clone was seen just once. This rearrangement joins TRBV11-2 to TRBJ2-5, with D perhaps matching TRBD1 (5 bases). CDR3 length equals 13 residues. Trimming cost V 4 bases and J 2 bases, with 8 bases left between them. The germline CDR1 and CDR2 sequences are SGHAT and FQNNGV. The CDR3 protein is CASSSAGQETQYF. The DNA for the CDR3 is TGTGCCAGCAGCTCGGCAGGGCAAGAGACCCAGTACTTC. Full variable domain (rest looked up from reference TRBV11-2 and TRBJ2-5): EAGVAQSPRYKIIEKRQSVAFWCNPISGHATLYWYQQILGQGPKLLIQFQNNGVVDDSQLPKDRFSAERLKGVDSTLKIQPAKLEDSAVYLCASSSAGQETQYFGPGTRLLVL.

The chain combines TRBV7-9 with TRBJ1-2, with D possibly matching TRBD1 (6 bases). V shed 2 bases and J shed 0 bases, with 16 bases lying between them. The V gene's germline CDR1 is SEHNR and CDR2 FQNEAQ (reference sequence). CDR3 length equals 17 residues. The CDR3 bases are TGTGCCAGCAGCTTAAGTGGCAGGGGACTATCTAACTATGGCTACACCTTC. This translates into CASSLSGRGLSNYGYTF.

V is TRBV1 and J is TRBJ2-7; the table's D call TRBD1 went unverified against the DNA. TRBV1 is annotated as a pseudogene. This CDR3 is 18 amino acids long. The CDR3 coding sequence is TGCACCAGCAGCCAAGACTGGTCCCCGGGACAGGGACCCTACGAGCAGTACTTC. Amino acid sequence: CTSSQDWSPGQGPYEQYF.

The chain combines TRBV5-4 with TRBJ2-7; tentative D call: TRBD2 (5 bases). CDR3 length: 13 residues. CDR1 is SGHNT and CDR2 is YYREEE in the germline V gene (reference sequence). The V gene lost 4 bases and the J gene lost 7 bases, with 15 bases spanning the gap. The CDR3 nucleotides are TGTGCCAGCAGCGTTGGGCGAGGGTTGGAGCAGTACTTC. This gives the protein CASSVGRGLEQYF.

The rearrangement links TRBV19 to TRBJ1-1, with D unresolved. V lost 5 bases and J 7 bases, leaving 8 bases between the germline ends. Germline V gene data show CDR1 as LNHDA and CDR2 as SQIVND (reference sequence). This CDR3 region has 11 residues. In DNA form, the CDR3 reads TGTGCCAGTAGTTTATTCAGTGAAGCTTTCTTT. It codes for CASSLFSEAFF. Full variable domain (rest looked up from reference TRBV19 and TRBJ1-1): DGGITQSPKYLFRKEGQNVTLSCEQNLNHDAMYWYRQDPGQGLRLIYYSQIVNDFQKGDIAEGYSVSREKKESFPLTVTSAQKNPTAFYLCASSLFSEAFFGQGTRLTVV.

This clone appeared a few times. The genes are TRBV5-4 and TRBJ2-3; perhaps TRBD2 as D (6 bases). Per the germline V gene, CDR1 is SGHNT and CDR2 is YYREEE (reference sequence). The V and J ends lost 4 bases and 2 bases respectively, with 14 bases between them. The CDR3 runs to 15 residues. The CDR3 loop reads CASSVDIADTDTQYF. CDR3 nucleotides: TGTGCCAGCAGCGTAGATATAGCGGACACAGATACGCAGTATTTT.

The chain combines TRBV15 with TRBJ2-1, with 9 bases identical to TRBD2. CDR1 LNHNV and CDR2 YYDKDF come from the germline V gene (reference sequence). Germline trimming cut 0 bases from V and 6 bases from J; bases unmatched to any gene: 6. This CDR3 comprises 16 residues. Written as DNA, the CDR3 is TGTGCCACCAGCAGAGAATGGCTAGCGGGGACCAATGAGCAGTTCTTC. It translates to CATSREWLAGTNEQFF.

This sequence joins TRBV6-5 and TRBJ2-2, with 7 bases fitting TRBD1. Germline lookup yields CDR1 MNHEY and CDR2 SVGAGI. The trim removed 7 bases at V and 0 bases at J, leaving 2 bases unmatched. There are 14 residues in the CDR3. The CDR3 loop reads CASKTGANTGELFF. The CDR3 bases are TGTGCCAGCAAAACAGGGGCGAACACCGGGGAGCTGTTTTTT.

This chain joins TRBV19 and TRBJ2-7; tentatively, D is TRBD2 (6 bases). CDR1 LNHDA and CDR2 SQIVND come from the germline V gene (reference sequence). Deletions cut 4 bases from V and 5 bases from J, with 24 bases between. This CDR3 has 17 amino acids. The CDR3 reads CASSSPPRRGRGNEQYF. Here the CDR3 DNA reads TGTGCCAGTAGTAGCCCACCCAGGCGGGGAAGGGGCAACGAGCAGTACTTC.

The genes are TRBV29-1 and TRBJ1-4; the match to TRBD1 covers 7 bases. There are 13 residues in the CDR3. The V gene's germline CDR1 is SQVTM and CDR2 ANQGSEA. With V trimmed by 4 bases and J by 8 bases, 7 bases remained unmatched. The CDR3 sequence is CSVVGRGKEKLFF. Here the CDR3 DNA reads TGCAGCGTTGTGGGCAGGGGGAAGGAAAAACTGTTTTTT.

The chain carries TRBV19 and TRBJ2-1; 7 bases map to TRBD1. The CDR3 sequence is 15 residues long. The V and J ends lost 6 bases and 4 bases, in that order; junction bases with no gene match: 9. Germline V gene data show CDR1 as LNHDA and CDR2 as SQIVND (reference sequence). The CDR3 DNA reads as TGTGCCAGTAGCCAGGGACAGACCCTTTACAATGAGCAGTTCTTC. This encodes CASSQGQTLYNEQFF.

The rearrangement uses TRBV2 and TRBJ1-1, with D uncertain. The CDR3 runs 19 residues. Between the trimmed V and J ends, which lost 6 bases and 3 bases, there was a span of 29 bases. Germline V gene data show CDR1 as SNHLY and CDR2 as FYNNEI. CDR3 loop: CASSPIREGFGFEDTEAFF. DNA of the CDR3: TGTGCCAGCAGCCCAATTAGGGAGGGTTTCGGGTTCGAGGACACTGAAGCTTTCTTT. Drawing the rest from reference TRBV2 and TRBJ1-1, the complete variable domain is EPEVTQTPSHQVTQMGQEVILRCVPISNHLYFYWYRQILGQKVEFLVSFYNNEISEKSEIFDDQFSVERPDGSNFTLKIRSTKLEDSAMYFCASSPIREGFGFEDTEAFFGQGTRLTVV.

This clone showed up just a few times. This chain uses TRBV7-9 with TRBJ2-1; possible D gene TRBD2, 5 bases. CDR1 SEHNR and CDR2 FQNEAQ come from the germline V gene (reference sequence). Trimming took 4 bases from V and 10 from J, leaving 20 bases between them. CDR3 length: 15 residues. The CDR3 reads CASSSPTTPSDEQFF. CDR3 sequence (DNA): TGTGCCAGCAGCTCCCCGACTACTCCCAGCGACGAGCAGTTCTTC.

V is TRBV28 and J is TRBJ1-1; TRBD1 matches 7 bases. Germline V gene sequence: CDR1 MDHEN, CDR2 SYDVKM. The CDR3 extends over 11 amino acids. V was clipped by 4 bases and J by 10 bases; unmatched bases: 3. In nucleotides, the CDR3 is TGTGCCAGCAGTTGGGACAGTGGAGCTTTCTTT. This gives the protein CASSWDSGAFF.

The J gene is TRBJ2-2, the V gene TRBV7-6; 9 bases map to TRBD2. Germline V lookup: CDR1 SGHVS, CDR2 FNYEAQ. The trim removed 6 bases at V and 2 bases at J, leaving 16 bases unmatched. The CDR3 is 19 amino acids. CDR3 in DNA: TGTGCCAGCAGACCCGAATTGGGTAGCGGGGGCCAAAACACCGGGGAGCTGTTTTTT. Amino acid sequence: CASRPELGSGGQNTGELFF.

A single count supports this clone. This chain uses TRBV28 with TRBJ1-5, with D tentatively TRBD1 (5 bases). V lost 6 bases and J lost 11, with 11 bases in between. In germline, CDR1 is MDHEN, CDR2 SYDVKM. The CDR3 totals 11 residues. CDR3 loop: CASRRAGAQHF. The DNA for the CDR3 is TGTGCCAGCAGACGCGCGGGGGCCCAGCATTTT.

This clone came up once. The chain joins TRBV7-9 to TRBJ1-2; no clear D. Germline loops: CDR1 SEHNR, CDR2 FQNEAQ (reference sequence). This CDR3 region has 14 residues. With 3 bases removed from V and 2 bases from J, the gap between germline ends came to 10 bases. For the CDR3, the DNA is TGTGCCAGCAGCTTGCGGGAGGGCAACTATGGCTACACCTTC. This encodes CASSLREGNYGYTF.

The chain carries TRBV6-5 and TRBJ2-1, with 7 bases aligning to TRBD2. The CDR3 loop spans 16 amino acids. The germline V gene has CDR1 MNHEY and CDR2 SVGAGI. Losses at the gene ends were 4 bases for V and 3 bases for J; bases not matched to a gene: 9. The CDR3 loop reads CASSFTSSGIYNEQFF. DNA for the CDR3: TGTGCCAGCAGTTTTACCTCTAGCGGCATCTACAATGAGCAGTTCTTC.

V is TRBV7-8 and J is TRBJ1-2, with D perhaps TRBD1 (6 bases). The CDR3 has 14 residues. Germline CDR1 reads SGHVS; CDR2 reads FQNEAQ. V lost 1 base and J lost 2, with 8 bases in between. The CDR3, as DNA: TGTGCCAGCAGCTTAGGACAGGCGAACTATGGCTACACCTTC. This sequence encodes CASSLGQANYGYTF.